The next 9 T cell receptor beta chains were all read from a single sample in a study of blood T cell repertoires in COVID-19. Sequenced by immunoSEQ multiplex PCR; TCRdb stores in-frame clones only, minus some. This table holds approximately 150,000 clones, roughly 84% found once. The sequenced sample was peripheral blood. The receptors shown here come from a man in his 70s with acute or convalescent COVID-19.

V usage is TRBV4-2 and J usage is TRBJ2-3; 7 bases line up with TRBD2. Looked up from germline, CDR1 is LGHNA and CDR2 is YNFKEQ. J was trimmed by 0 bases and V by 0 bases; bases with no gene match: 6. The CDR3 has 17 residues. In DNA form, the CDR3 reads TGTGCCAGCAGCCAAGATCCTGGGGGGGGTAGCACAGATACGCAGTATTTT. Translating it yields CASSQDPGGGSTDTQYF.

This chain's CDR3 is CASRGTAAPTGELFF. The CDR3 region has the DNA TGTGCCAGCAGGGGGACAGCAGCTCCCACCGGGGAGCTGTTTTTT. This chain connects TRBV2 to TRBJ2-2, with 7 bases fitting TRBD1. V lost 6 bases to trimming and J lost 4 bases; unmatched junction nucleotides: 8. This CDR3 has 15 amino acids. In germline, CDR1 is SNHLY, CDR2 FYNNEI. Full variable domain (outside the CDR3, taken from reference TRBV2 and TRBJ2-2): EPEVTQTPSHQVTQMGQEVILRCVPISNHLYFYWYRQILGQKVEFLVSFYNNEISEKSEIFDDQFSVERPDGSNFTLKIRSTKLEDSAMYFCASRGTAAPTGELFFGEGSRLTVL.

This sequence joins TRBV30 and TRBJ2-7; D ambiguous. V was cut by 0 bases and J by 4 bases, with 13 bases left in between. Per germline, CDR1 GTSNPN and CDR2 SVGIG (reference sequence). The CDR3 spans 14 residues. CDR3 nucleotides: TGTGCCTGGAGTGTACTTAGAACAGCTTACGAGCAGTACTTC. It is translated as CAWSVLRTAYEQYF. The full variable domain, in which reference TRBV30 and TRBJ2-7 provide the parts outside the CDR3, is SQTIHQWPATLVQPVGSPLSLECTVEGTSNPNLYWYRQAAGRGLQLLFYSVGIGQISSEVPQNLSASRPQDRQFILSSKKLLLSDSGFYLCAWSVLRTAYEQYFGPGTRLTVT.

CDR3 DNA: TGTGCCAGCAGCAAGGGACAGGGGGCTGAAGCTTTCTTT. Encoded protein: CASSKGQGAEAFF. V and J are TRBV12-3 or TRBV12-4 and TRBJ1-1; TRBD1 matches 11 bases. The J segment lost 6 bases and the V segment lost 6 bases, leaving 3 bases of the junction unmatched. CDR3 length: 13 residues.

This clone was detected only once. The J gene is TRBJ1-3, the V gene TRBV28; no reliable D call. Trimming shortened V by 7 bases and J by 1 base, and 29 bases separated the two germline ends. The germline CDR1 and CDR2 sequences are MDHEN and SYDVKM. This CDR3 is 20 amino acids long. CDR3 amino acids: CASIVLPGFLYGRSGNTIYF. The CDR3 coding sequence is TGTGCCAGCATTGTACTCCCAGGATTCCTCTACGGTCGTTCTGGAAACACCATATATTTT.

V gene TRBV6-5 combines with J gene TRBJ2-7; tentative D call: TRBD2 (6 bases). Trimming left V 2 bases short and J 1 base short, with 12 bases between. This CDR3 spans 15 amino acids. From germline, CDR1 is MNHEY and CDR2 SVGAGI. The CDR3: CASSYRDLGSYEQYF. CDR3 coding DNA: TGTGCCAGCAGTTACCGGGACTTAGGTTCCTACGAGCAGTACTTC.

The J gene is TRBJ2-7, the V gene TRBV5-5; 8 bases match TRBD1. V lost 1 base, J lost 2 bases, and 5 bases stayed unmatched. CDR1 is SGHKS and CDR2 is YYEKEE in the germline V gene (reference sequence). CDR3 length: 15 amino acids. As DNA, the CDR3 is TGTGCCAGCAGCTTGTGGACAGGGCGAACCTACGAGCAGTACTTC. This gives the protein CASSLWTGRTYEQYF.

This chain joins TRBV24-1 and TRBJ2-5, with 11 bases identical to TRBD2. V gave up 3 bases and J gave up 4 bases; unmatched junction bases: 3. This CDR3 region has 15 residues. Germline V CDR1 and CDR2: KGHDR, SFDVKD. The DNA of the CDR3 is TGTGCCACCAGTGATCTTGGGACTAGCGGAGAGACCCAGTACTTC. As protein: CATSDLGTSGETQYF.

V and J are TRBV18 and TRBJ1-6, with 7 bases aligning to TRBD1. The CDR3 length is 13 residues. Germline CDR1 reads KGHSH; CDR2 reads LQKENI. Trimming removed 8 bases from V and 10 bases from J; junction bases left unmatched: 8. The CDR3, as DNA: TGTGCCAGCGCGGCGGACAGGAACTCACCCCTCCACTTT. It yields the protein CASAADRNSPLHF.